This record looks at one T cell receptor (beta chain) sequence and its context. This clone is a singleton in its sample. This clone's antigen is unknown. Base-call qualities are not available, and no considerably larger clone is one nucleotide away. The data originate from a study of identifying expanded T cells in peripheral blood (dated by TCRdb to 2018 to 2020). Background for the entire study: Technical replicates were generated by sequencing separate aliquots of the same genomic DNA pool, with four replicates compared pairwise.

No immune events such as infections were documented for the healthy donors during the collection period. Healthy-donor blood repertoires served as a training cohort to calibrate time-dependent variance in a beta-binomial model of T-cell clone differential abundance. There were around 10 healthy donors in the training cohort, of whom 3 were female and 7 were male. On average the donors were approximately 40 years old, and their ages spanned roughly 29 to 64 years. Whole blood from each healthy donor was obtained from a commercial supplier and was collected at three time points two to three weeks apart. For immunosequencing, genomic DNA was extracted from unsorted whole blood. From the cysteine through the phenylalanine, the CDR3 covers 17 amino acids. Kept here is only the CDR3 DNA, which spans 51 bases and is read in frame from base 1. Reading the germline V gene gives CDR1 SNHLY and CDR2 FYNNEI. Cut back by 4 bases and 5 bases, the V and J ends lie 18 bases apart.

The immunoSEQ Assay, which uses bias-controlled multiplex PCR amplification of genomic DNA, was used to profile TCRbeta CDR3 regions. Turning to the authors' computational methods: The absolute abundance of each unique TCRbeta CDR3 region was quantified after sequences were collapsed and filtered. Differential abundance was tested with two models: a binomial (Fisher-equivalent) model and a beta-binomial model that adds time-dependent variance fitted from healthy donors. Clones with fewer than 5 combined templates were excluded, and clones with Benjamini-Hochberg FDR below 0.01 were called differentially abundant. Using the form v = (b*log(k)+a)^2, the beta-binomial variance was modeled as a function of the total template count across the two samples. TCRdb provides this immuneACCESS table in a form limited to in-frame rearrangements. Some clones are lacking; in checked studies, under half of them reflect an unresolved V gene, and why the rest are absent is not known. The V and J calls and clone size are taken from that table; D and trimming were inferred from the DNA. The sample table lists 90,000 or so clones, 70% to 90% of them with a count of one. The top ten clones comprise 5.5% to 6.5% of the sample.

The investigation overall reported the following: For all healthy donors, the variance in clone template counts between roughly 2-week samples rose significantly as total template count increased. It was expected by the authors that biological variance in healthy repertoires might increase further over much longer intervals, such as months to years. Both the number of clones called differentially abundant and the false-positive rate were significantly reduced by the beta-binomial model across all healthy-donor time intervals. The binomial model flagged roughly 1.2 differentially abundant clones between technical replicates but about 15 over two weeks and around 19 over roughly 4 weeks.

Material: blood. Here the chain combines TRBV2 and TRBJ1-6; the D gene is unclear. This clonotype originated in a person aged 18 to 70 in good health. The encoded CDR3 is CASSAEGTRRNNSPLHF. The DNA reads as follows: TGTGCCAGCAGTGCGGAGGGAACCAGGAGAAATAATTCACCCCTCCACTTT. Outside the CDR3, residues come from the reference TRBV2 and TRBJ1-6 proteins, so the full variable domain is: EPEVTQTPSHQVTQMGQEVILRCVPISNHLYFYWYRQILGQKVEFLVSFYNNEISEKSEIFDDQFSVERPDGSNFTLKIRSTKLEDSAMYFCASSAEGTRRNNSPLHFGNGTRLTVT.